These 2 T cell receptor beta chains share one sample of origin, sequenced in a study of T-cell memory formation after mild COVID-19. TCRdb used MiXCR to reprocess the 5' RACE reads, holding one entry per CDR3 protein. Seen here are about 540,000 distinct CDR3 sequences, roughly 22% observed once, and the top ten hold around 13%. The specimen sequenced was PBMCs or a T cell subset sorted from them (not recorded which). These receptor sequences come from an adult woman who had mild COVID-19 (a few samples of this study predate the infection). Cell type and time point are not known.

The table lists this clonotype with a few counts. The chain joins TRBV6-6 to TRBJ2-5; 7 bases are shared with TRBD2. The CDR3 has 14 amino acids. Germline CDR1 and CDR2: MNHNY and SVGAGI (reference sequence). Trimming cost V 8 bases and J 3 bases; bases outside gene matches: 9. The chain's CDR3 is CASDWGGLEETQYF. The CDR3 region has the DNA TGTGCCAGCGATTGGGGGGGTTTAGAAGAGACCCAGTACTTC.

The count of this clonotype is one. The chain combines TRBV4-1 with TRBJ1-6; D is undetermined. Per the germline V gene, CDR1 is MGHRA and CDR2 is YSYEKL. V lost 4 bases and J 0 bases, leaving 13 bases between the germline ends. The length of the CDR3 is 17 residues. The CDR3 reads CASSPLGKYSYNSPLHF. The CDR3 DNA sequence: TGCGCCAGCAGCCCCCTCGGAAAGTACTCCTATAATTCACCCCTCCACTTT.